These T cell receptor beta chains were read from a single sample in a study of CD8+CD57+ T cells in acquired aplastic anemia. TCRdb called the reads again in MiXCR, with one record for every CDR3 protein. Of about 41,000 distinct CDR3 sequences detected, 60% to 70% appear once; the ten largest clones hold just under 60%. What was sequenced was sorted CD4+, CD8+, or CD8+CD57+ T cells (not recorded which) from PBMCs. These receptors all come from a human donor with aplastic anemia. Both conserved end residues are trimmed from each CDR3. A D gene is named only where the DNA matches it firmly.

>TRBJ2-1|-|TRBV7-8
ASSQGRDNEQF
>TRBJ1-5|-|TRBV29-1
SVGGNQPQH
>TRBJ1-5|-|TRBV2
ASTGYSNQPQH
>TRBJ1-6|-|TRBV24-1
ATSDLTGWPPLH
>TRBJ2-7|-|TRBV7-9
ASSLVVYEQY
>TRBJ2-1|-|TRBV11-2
ASSLGGRERRN
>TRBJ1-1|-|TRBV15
ATTQRDVNTEAF
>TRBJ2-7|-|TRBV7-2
ASSLFTGYEQY
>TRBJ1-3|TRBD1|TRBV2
ASSGEEQGVRNTIY
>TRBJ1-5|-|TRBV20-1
SARSRNQPQH
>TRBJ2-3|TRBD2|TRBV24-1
ATSDPRTSGGARDTQY
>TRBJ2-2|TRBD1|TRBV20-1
STRDRDRGDTGELF
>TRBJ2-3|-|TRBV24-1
ATRPGDFSTDTQY
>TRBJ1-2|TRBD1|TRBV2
ASSPRRDSYGYT
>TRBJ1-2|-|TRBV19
ASRTGDIVGGYT
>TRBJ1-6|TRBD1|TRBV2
ASIAGQPTYNSPLH
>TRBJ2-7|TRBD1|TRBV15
ATSAGGGYEQY
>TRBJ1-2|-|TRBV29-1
SVELTGGGYT
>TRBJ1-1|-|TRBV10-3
AISGEKGMNTEAF
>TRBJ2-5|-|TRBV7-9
ASSLVETQY
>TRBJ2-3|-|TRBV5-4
ASSLSLGESTDTQY
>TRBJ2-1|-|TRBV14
ASSQYVSAFNEQF
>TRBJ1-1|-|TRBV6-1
ASSEGGQPEAF
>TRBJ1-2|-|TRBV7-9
ASSFSGGYGYT
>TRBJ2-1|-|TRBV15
ATSSDRSSYNEQF
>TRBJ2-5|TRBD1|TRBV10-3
ASNTGEQETQY
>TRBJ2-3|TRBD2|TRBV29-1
SVSTSGSSTDTQY
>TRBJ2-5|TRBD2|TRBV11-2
ASSVDGGETQY
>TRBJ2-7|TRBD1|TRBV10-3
AIVAGTGDYEQY
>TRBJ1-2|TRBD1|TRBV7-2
ASSFTGDAGYT
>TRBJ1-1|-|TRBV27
ASSFAPQRGAVEDEAF
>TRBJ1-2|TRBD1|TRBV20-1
SARERWDRGYDGYT
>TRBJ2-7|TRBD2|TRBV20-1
SAKREGYEQY
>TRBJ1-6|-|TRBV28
ASSFLGTANSPLH
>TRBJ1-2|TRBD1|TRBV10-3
AISDTGGNDGYT
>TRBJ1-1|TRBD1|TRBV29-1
SVYTGQNSMNTEAF
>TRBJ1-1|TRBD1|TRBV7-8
ASSLGPTGGTEAF
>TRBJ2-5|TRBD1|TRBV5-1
ASSFRDRGPQETQY
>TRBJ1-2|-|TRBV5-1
ASSLGQLSYGYT
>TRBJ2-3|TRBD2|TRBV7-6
ASSLVATSGGSTDTQY
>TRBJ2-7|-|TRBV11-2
ASSLDNGLSYEQY